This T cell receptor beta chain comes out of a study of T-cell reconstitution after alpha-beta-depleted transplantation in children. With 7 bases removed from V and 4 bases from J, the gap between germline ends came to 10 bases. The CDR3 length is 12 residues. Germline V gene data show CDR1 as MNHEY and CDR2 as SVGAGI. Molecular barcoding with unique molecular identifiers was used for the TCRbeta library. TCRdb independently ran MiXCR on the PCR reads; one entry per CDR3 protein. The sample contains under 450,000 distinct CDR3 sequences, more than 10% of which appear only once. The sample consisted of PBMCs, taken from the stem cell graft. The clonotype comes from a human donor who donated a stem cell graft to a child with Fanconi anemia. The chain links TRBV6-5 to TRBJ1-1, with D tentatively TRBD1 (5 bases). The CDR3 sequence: CASTDRGTEAFF. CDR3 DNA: TGTGCCAGCACCGACAGAGGCACTGAAGCTTTCTTT.